Listed below are T cell receptor beta chains from one sample, sequenced in a study of blood T cell repertoires in COVID-19. TCRdb's table, derived via immunoSEQ multiplex PCR, lists solely in-frame clones and lacks some. Counted here are about 190,000 clones, 82% occurring once; the ten biggest clones make up roughly 10%. Sequenced input: peripheral blood. The receptor set was obtained from a woman older than 75 with active or convalescent COVID-19. CDR3s include the opening cysteine and the closing phenylalanine or tryptophan. Each record gives: V gene, J gene, clone size, D gene, CDR3 protein, CDR3 DNA. The D gene is left open where the match is weak. Not all rows give a size; the values are once, few, many and, for expanded clones, a class.

>TRBV19|TRBJ1-5|-|-
CASSFSGQGGNQPQHF
TGTGCCAGTAGTTTTAGCGGCCAGGGTGGCAATCAGCCCCAGCATTTT
>TRBV2|TRBJ2-3|-|TRBD1
CAGGTGASPDTQYF
TGTGCCGGCGGGACAGGGGCTTCGCCAGATACGCAGTATTTT
>TRBV4-1|TRBJ2-1|-|TRBD2
CASSQEAGRNNEQFF
TGCGCCAGCAGCCAAGAGGCCGGGAGGAACAATGAGCAGTTCTTC
>TRBV7-7|TRBJ2-6|-|TRBD2
CASSLRASGIGSGANVLTF
TGTGCTAGCAGCTTAAGGGCTAGCGGAATAGGCTCTGGGGCCAACGTCCTGACTTTC
>TRBV6-5|TRBJ1-1|-|-
CASSYWGRNTEAFF
TGTGCCAGCAGTTACTGGGGCAGAAACACTGAAGCTTTCTTT
>TRBV14|TRBJ1-4|-|TRBD1
CASSQGSRSNRGLHEKLFF
TGTGCCAGCAGCCAAGGTTCTCGGAGTAACAGGGGGCTTCATGAAAAACTGTTTTTT
>TRBV28|TRBJ2-7|-|TRBD1
CASSLGQGYEQYF
TGTGCCAGCAGTTTAGGACAGGGGTACGAGCAGTACTTC
>TRBV4-1|TRBJ1-4|-|TRBD1
CASSMTGVGEKLFF
TGCGCCAGCAGCATGACAGGGGTTGGTGAAAAACTGTTTTTT
>TRBV4-1|TRBJ1-3|-|-
CASSQSGTRSPGNTIYF
TGCGCCAGCAGCCAAAGTGGGACACGCTCCCCTGGAAACACCATATATTTT
>TRBV19|TRBJ1-2|-|TRBD1
CASSMEETGIYGYTF
TGTGCCAGTAGTATGGAGGAGACAGGGATTTATGGCTACACCTTC
>TRBV5-1|TRBJ1-2|once|-
CASSWEANYGYTF
TGCGCCAGCAGTTGGGAGGCTAACTATGGCTACACCTTC
>TRBV5-8|TRBJ1-6|-|-
CASSLGRGSYSPLHF
TGTGCCAGCAGCTTGGGTCGGGGGAGCTATTCACCCCTCCACTTT
>TRBV11-2|TRBJ2-7|-|TRBD1
CASSLVGQGQDEQYF
TGTGCCAGCAGCTTAGTGGGACAGGGACAGGACGAGCAGTACTTC
>TRBV27|TRBJ2-7|-|-
CASSLSRIESYEQYF
TGTGCCAGCAGTTTATCGAGAATAGAATCCTACGAGCAGTACTTC
>TRBV6-6|TRBJ2-7|few|TRBD2
CASSPLGTTSGRYEQYF
TGTGCCAGCAGTCCCCTCGGTACGACTAGCGGGAGATACGAGCAGTACTTC
>TRBV5-1|TRBJ2-7|-|TRBD1
CASSLADRGGEQYF
TGCGCCAGCAGCTTGGCAGACAGGGGGGGCGAGCAGTACTTC
>TRBV6-5|TRBJ2-1|-|TRBD2
CASSYSPGLAGNEQFF
TGTGCCAGCAGTTACTCCCCGGGACTAGCGGGCAATGAGCAGTTCTTC
>TRBV5-4|TRBJ2-3|-|-
CASSLETVLADTQYF
TGTGCCAGCAGCTTAGAGACAGTCCTGGCAGATACGCAGTATTTT
>TRBV5-1|TRBJ2-2|-|-
CASSLRDTGTGELFF
TGCGCCAGCAGCCTGAGAGACACCGGAACCGGGGAGCTGTTTTTT
>TRBV6-5|TRBJ1-1|-|-
CASRGTSNTEAFF
TGTGCCAGCAGGGGGACATCGAACACTGAAGCTTTCTTT
>TRBV27|TRBJ1-1|-|-
CASGRGGTKTEAFF
TGTGCCAGCGGGAGGGGCGGCACGAAGACTGAAGCTTTCTTT
>TRBV3-1/TRBV3-2|TRBJ2-3|-|TRBD2
CASSRGVAGSTDTQYF
TGTGCCAGCAGCCGAGGGGTAGCGGGATCGACAGATACGCAGTATTTT
>TRBV24-1|TRBJ1-1|-|TRBD1
CATSETGMNTEAFF
TGTGCCACCAGTGAGACAGGGATGAACACTGAAGCTTTCTTT
>TRBV6-1|TRBJ2-7|-|-
CASSETPWVAINEQYF
TGTGCCAGCAGTGAAACACCATGGGTAGCGATCAACGAGCAGTACTTC
>TRBV9|TRBJ1-3|-|TRBD1
CASSVDRVVDDGTGTNTIYF
TGTGCCAGCAGCGTAGACCGTGTGGTGGACGATGGGACAGGGACGAACACCATATATTTT
>TRBV28|TRBJ1-1|once|-
CASSLQGYTEAFF
TGTGCCAGCAGTTTACAGGGATACACTGAAGCTTTCTTT
>TRBV19|TRBJ2-2|-|TRBD1
CASSSQGAGTGELFF
TGTGCCAGTAGTAGCCAGGGGGCTGGCACCGGGGAGCTGTTTTTT
>TRBV11-2|TRBJ1-5|-|-
CASSLGQSPNQPQHF
TGTGCCAGCAGCTTAGGACAGTCCCCCAATCAGCCCCAGCATTTT
>TRBV30|TRBJ1-2|few|-
CAWRVFTAGDGYTF
TGTGCCTGGAGGGTCTTCACGGCGGGGGATGGCTACACCTTC
>TRBV5-5|TRBJ1-2|-|-
CASSLTPAVSGYTF
TGTGCCAGCAGCTTGACGCCTGCGGTGAGCGGCTACACCTTC
>TRBV6-1|TRBJ1-6|-|-
CASSESPGGNSPLHF
TGTGCCAGCAGTGAATCCCCCGGCGGGAATTCACCCCTCCACTTT
>TRBV18|TRBJ2-5|-|-
CASSPPERETQYF
TGTGCCAGCTCACCCCCAGAGAGGGAGACCCAGTACTTC
>TRBV7-9|TRBJ1-5|few|-
CASSLGGPPVSNQPQHF
TGTGCCAGCAGCTTAGGAGGTCCCCCCGTGAGCAATCAGCCCCAGCATTTT
>TRBV6-1|TRBJ1-2|few|-
CASSEASFYGYTF
TGTGCCAGCAGTGAAGCGTCCTTCTATGGCTACACCTTC
>TRBV5-4|TRBJ1-3|-|-
CASSDRRGSGNTIYF
TGTGCCAGCAGCGACCGGAGGGGCTCTGGAAACACCATATATTTT
>TRBV18|TRBJ2-7|-|-
CASSPQIFGSPYEQYF
TGTGCCAGCTCACCACAAATATTCGGGAGCCCCTACGAGCAGTACTTC
>TRBV2|TRBJ2-7|-|-
CASSVYEQYF
TGTGCCAGCAGCGTCTACGAGCAGTACTTC
>TRBV19|TRBJ1-5|-|-
CASTAQGQQPQHF
TGTGCCAGTACCGCACAGGGTCAACAGCCCCAGCATTTT
>TRBV9|TRBJ2-1|-|-
CASSVVAGPPYNEQFF
TGTGCCAGCAGCGTAGTGGCGGGCCCTCCATACAATGAGCAGTTCTTC
>TRBV5-1|TRBJ1-4|few|TRBD1
CASSPGQPINEKLFF
TGCGCCAGCAGCCCGGGACAGCCAATTAATGAAAAACTGTTTTTT
>TRBV7-8|TRBJ1-2|-|-
CASSLLSDRTGYGYTF
TGTGCCAGCAGCTTATTATCGGACAGAACGGGATATGGCTACACCTTC
>TRBV9|TRBJ2-7|-|-
CASSVSGAASYEQYF
TGTGCCAGCAGCGTTTCAGGGGCTGCCTCCTACGAGCAGTACTTC
>TRBV30|TRBJ1-4|-|-
CAWRNWGANEKLFF
TGTGCCTGGAGGAATTGGGGGGCTAATGAAAAACTGTTTTTT
>TRBV2|TRBJ1-6|-|-
CASRLSPGSTPLHF
TGTGCCAGCCGCCTAAGTCCAGGATCTACACCCCTCCACTTT
>TRBV2|TRBJ1-5|-|-
CASSVNGNGGSNQPQHF
TGTGCCAGCAGTGTAAACGGGAATGGTGGGAGCAATCAGCCCCAGCATTTT
>TRBV5-6|TRBJ2-7|few|TRBD2
CASSQTSARYEQYF
TGTGCCAGCAGCCAGACTAGCGCCCGCTACGAGCAGTACTTC
>TRBV25-1|TRBJ2-7|-|-
CASSEPGLNYEQYF
TGTGCCAGCAGTGAACCGGGACTGAACTACGAGCAGTACTTC
>TRBV3-1/TRBV3-2|TRBJ1-3|-|-
CASSRGTSSGNTIYF
TGTGCCAGCAGCCGAGGGACAAGCTCTGGAAACACCATATATTTT
>TRBV15|TRBJ2-3|-|-
CATSARLDRTDTQYF
TGTGCCACCAGCGCACGACTAGATAGGACAGATACGCAGTATTTT
>TRBV5-6|TRBJ2-7|few|TRBD1
CASSAVPGQDYEQYF
TGTGCCAGCAGCGCCGTACCGGGACAGGACTACGAGCAGTACTTC